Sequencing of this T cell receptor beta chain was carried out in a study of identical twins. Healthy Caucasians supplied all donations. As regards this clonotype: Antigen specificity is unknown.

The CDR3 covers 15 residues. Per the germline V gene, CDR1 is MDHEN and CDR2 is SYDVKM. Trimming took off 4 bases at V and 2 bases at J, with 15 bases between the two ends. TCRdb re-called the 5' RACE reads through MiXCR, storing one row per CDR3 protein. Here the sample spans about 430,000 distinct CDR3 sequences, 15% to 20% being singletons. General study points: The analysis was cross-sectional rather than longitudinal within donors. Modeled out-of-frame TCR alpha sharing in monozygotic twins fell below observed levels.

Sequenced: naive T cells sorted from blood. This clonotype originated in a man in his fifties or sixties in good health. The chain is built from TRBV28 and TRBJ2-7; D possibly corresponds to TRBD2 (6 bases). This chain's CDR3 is CASSSASAFPYEQYF. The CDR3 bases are TGTGCCAGCAGTTCGGCTAGCGCTTTTCCCTACGAGCAGTACTTC.